A selection of T cell receptor beta chains follows, all from one sample in a study of technical replicates of blood from several donors. Clones were read by immunoSEQ multiplex PCR, and TCRdb kept only the in-frame ones, dropping some. Counted here are tens of thousands of clones, around 90% occurring once; the ten biggest clones make up approximately 4%. Material: PBMCs. Every receptor here comes from a human donor in good health. Some clones in this sample may be carry-over from other donors' samples. Both conserved end residues are part of each CDR3. A D gene is named only where the DNA matches it firmly. For some rows the clone size is stated as once, few or many, or as a class when expanded; others skip it.

>TRBV11-1|15|NA|NA|TRBJ2-7
TGTGCCATAGACCAGGGCCCGCCCGGCTCCTACGAGCAGTACTTC
CAIDQGPPGSYEQYF
>TRBV6-5|16|TRBD2|once|TRBJ2-7
TGTGCCAGCAGTTACTTTAGCGGGGGGCCTCCCTACGAGCAGTACTTC
CASSYFSGGPPYEQYF
>TRBV2|15|TRBD2|NA|TRBJ2-2
TGTGCCAGCAGAGGACTAGGGGTTAACACCGGGGAGCTGTTTTTT
CASRGLGVNTGELFF
>TRBV4-1|14|TRBD1|NA|TRBJ1-1
TGCGCCAGCAGCCAGTGGACAGGACCCACTGAAGCTTTCTTT
CASSQWTGPTEAFF
>TRBV6-1|16|TRBD1|NA|TRBJ1-5
TGTGCCAGCAGTGCCCCGGACAGGGGCGCCAATCAGCCCCAGCATTTT
CASSAPDRGANQPQHF
>TRBV6-1|11|NA|NA|TRBJ1-2
TGTGCCAGCAGTGATCAGAATGGCTACACCTTC
CASSDQNGYTF
>TRBV30|14|NA|NA|TRBJ2-5
TGTGCCTGGAGTGCGAACAGGGCCCAAGAGACCCAGTACTTC
CAWSANRAQETQYF
>TRBV2|12|NA|NA|TRBJ2-5
TGTGCCAGCCTGCGGGGAGATGAGACCCAGTACTTC
CASLRGDETQYF
>TRBV2|15|NA|NA|TRBJ1-5
TGTGCCTCGTGCGGACACCCGAGTAGCAATCAGCCCCAGCATTTT
CASCGHPSSNQPQHF
>TRBV30|13|NA|NA|TRBJ2-7
TGTGCCTGGAGGGTCGGCGGGACGGGCGAGCAGTACTTC
CAWRVGGTGEQYF
>TRBV4-2|13|NA|NA|TRBJ2-1
TGTGCCAGCAGCCAGGGACAATACAATGAGCAGTTCTTC
CASSQGQYNEQFF
>TRBV7-2|16|NA|once|TRBJ1-2
TGTGCCAGCAGCTCCCGATCTGGGGAGGTTTTATATGGCTACACCTTC
CASSSRSGEVLYGYTF
>TRBV15|13|NA|NA|TRBJ1-2
TGTGCCACACAGAAAGCGGGGGGCTATGGCTACACCTTC
CATQKAGGYGYTF
>TRBV6-1|14|NA|once|TRBJ1-1
TGTGCCAGCACCTCCTACGGCGGGAACACTGAAGCTTTCTTT
CASTSYGGNTEAFF
>TRBV6-5|15|TRBD1|NA|TRBJ1-3
TGTGCCAGCAGTTACGGGCAGGGGGTTGGAAACACCATATATTTT
CASSYGQGVGNTIYF
>TRBV4-3|18|TRBD2|NA|TRBJ2-3
TGCGCCAGCAGCCATAATTCCCCTAGCGGGGGGAACACAGATACGCAGTATTTT
CASSHNSPSGGNTDTQYF
>TRBV4-2|18|NA|once|TRBJ2-2
TGTGCCAGCAGCCAAGATTGGGGGCTGGGCCCTAACACCGGGGAGCTGTTTTTT
CASSQDWGLGPNTGELFF
>TRBV4-2|17|TRBD2|NA|TRBJ2-1
TGTGCCAGCAGCCAAGATCTCATTCTAGCGGGGGACAATGAGCAGTTCTTC
CASSQDLILAGDNEQFF
>TRBV11-2|14|TRBD1|NA|TRBJ1-6
TGTGCCAGCAGCTACAGGGGACGGAATTCACCCCTCCACTTT
CASSYRGRNSPLHF
>TRBV9|15|NA|NA|TRBJ2-5
TGTGCCAGCAGCGTAGAGTTAGCCACCCAAGAGACCCAGTACTTC
CASSVELATQETQYF
>TRBV5-1|14|NA|NA|TRBJ2-3
TGCGCCAGCAGCTGGGGCCCTGGCACAGATACGCAGTATTTT
CASSWGPGTDTQYF
>TRBV5-4|16|NA|NA|TRBJ1-4
TGTGCCAGCAGCCCCGGGGGGGGCGGCCAGGCTGAAAAACTGTTTTTT
CASSPGGGGQAEKLFF
>TRBV6-1|12|NA|NA|TRBJ2-7
TGTGCCAGCAAGCAGGTCCAGAACGAGCAGTACTTC
CASKQVQNEQYF
>TRBV6-5|14|NA|few|TRBJ1-5
TGTGCCACTAAGCCACCAGGGAGCAATCAGCCCCAGCATTTT
CATKPPGSNQPQHF
>TRBV5-1|14|NA|NA|TRBJ2-1
TGCGCCAGCGGTCCCGGGACTGGAGTTGATGAGCAGTTCTTC
CASGPGTGVDEQFF
>TRBV7-2|15|TRBD2|NA|TRBJ2-3
TGTGCCAGCAGCCCAACAGCGGGGGCCACAGATACGCAGTATTTT
CASSPTAGATDTQYF
>TRBV6-5|13|NA|NA|TRBJ1-4
TGTGCCAGCAGGTCAGGGGCTAATGAAAAACTGTTTTTT
CASRSGANEKLFF
>TRBV7-3|13|NA|NA|TRBJ1-2
TGTGCCAGCAGCCAAACGGGGTTCGGTGGCTACACCTTC
CASSQTGFGGYTF
>TRBV5-4|15|TRBD2|NA|TRBJ2-7
TGTGCCAGCAGCCCGGGGCGGGGGGTCTCCTACGAGCAGTACTTC
CASSPGRGVSYEQYF
>TRBV2|15|TRBD1|NA|TRBJ1-3
TGTGCCAGCAGAACGGGACAGGGCTTCGGAAACACCATATATTTT
CASRTGQGFGNTIYF
>TRBV6-6|15|NA|NA|TRBJ1-5
TGTGCCAGCAGCCGACAGGTTGTGAGCAATCAGCCCCAGCATTTT
CASSRQVVSNQPQHF
>TRBV7-8|15|NA|NA|TRBJ1-5
TGTGCCAGCAGCTTAGGCCGGGTGAGCAATCAGCCCCAGCATTTT
CASSLGRVSNQPQHF
>TRBV7-9|15|NA|NA|TRBJ1-1
TGTGCCAGCAGCTTAGCTCAGGGATTGAGCACTGAAGCTTTCTTT
CASSLAQGLSTEAFF
>TRBV29-1|13|NA|NA|TRBJ1-2
TGCAGCGTTGAAGAGGGGGCCGGGGTCGGCTACACCTTC
CSVEEGAGVGYTF
>TRBV5-1|16|TRBD1|NA|TRBJ2-3
TGCGCCAGCAGCCCGGACAGGGGGCTTGTGACAGATACGCAGTATTTT
CASSPDRGLVTDTQYF
>TRBV11-2|15|TRBD2|NA|TRBJ2-3
TGTGCCAGCAGCTCTAGCGGGGGGGCGTGGGATACGCAGTATTTT
CASSSSGGAWDTQYF
>TRBV11-2|15|NA|NA|TRBJ1-5
TGTGCCAGCAGCTTAGAGGGCACCGGGGGGCAGCCCCAGCATTTT
CASSLEGTGGQPQHF
>TRBV15|16|TRBD2|NA|TRBJ2-7
TGTGCCACCAGCAGCCTCGGGACTAGCGGCTCCTACGAGCAGTACTTC
CATSSLGTSGSYEQYF
>TRBV9|15|TRBD2|NA|TRBJ2-2
TGTGCCAGCAGGGGGGACTCGGGGGGCACCGGGGAGCTGTTTTTT
CASRGDSGGTGELFF
>TRBV5-1|16|TRBD1|NA|TRBJ2-7
TGCGCCAGCAGCTCCTCAATCCGGACAGGGGAGGGCGAGCAGTACTTC
CASSSSIRTGEGEQYF
>TRBV7-8|18|TRBD2|NA|TRBJ2-3
TGTGCCAGCAGCTTAAGGGTGGGGACTAGCACGTTCACAGATACGCAGTATTTT
CASSLRVGTSTFTDTQYF
>TRBV2|13|NA|NA|TRBJ1-1
TGTGCCAGCAGTCGGGGAGGGAACACTGAAGCTTTCTTT
CASSRGGNTEAFF
>TRBV4-2|16|NA|NA|TRBJ2-7
TGTGCCAGCAGCCAAGACGGTTTGGTAGGGGTGGACGAGCAGTACTTC
CASSQDGLVGVDEQYF
>TRBV14|16|NA|NA|TRBJ2-7
TGTGCCAGCAGCCACTTGCCGGGACTTCCCACCTACGAGCAGTACTTC
CASSHLPGLPTYEQYF
>TRBV11-3|17|TRBD2|NA|TRBJ2-2
TGTGCCAGCAGCTTTCCTAGCGGGACCCCGAACACCGGGGAGCTGTTTTTT
CASSFPSGTPNTGELFF
>TRBV29-1|13|NA|NA|TRBJ2-1
TGCAGCGTTGATCCAGGGGCATGGAATGAGCAGTTCTTC
CSVDPGAWNEQFF
>TRBV6-5|13|NA|NA|TRBJ1-6
TGTGCCAGCAGTCGGGAAACAGGGTCACCCCTCCACTTT
CASSRETGSPLHF
>TRBV30|12|NA|NA|TRBJ1-1
TGTGCCTGGAGTGACGTCGGCACTGAAGCTTTCTTT
CAWSDVGTEAFF
>TRBV2|15|NA|NA|TRBJ1-2
TGTGCCAGCAGGTCCTGGACAGAGACAAATTATGGCTACACCTTC
CASRSWTETNYGYTF
>TRBV7-9|15|TRBD1|NA|TRBJ2-7
TGTGCCAGCAGCCCGACCGGGACAGGGGGGTACGAGCAGTACTTC
CASSPTGTGGYEQYF
>TRBV25-1|16|TRBD2|NA|TRBJ2-3
TGTGCCAGCAGTGACTTTGGGGGACTAAACACAGATACGCAGTATTTT
CASSDFGGLNTDTQYF
>TRBV23-1|17|NA|NA|TRBJ2-5
TGCGCCAGCACCCTCTGCGGGGGCTCCTTACTCCAAGAGACCCAGTACTTC
CASTLCGGSLLQETQYF
>TRBV5-1|16|NA|once|TRBJ1-4
TGCGCCAGCAGCGATGGTGCAGGGGCGGCTAATGAAAAACTGTTTTTT
CASSDGAGAANEKLFF
>TRBV18|16|TRBD1|NA|TRBJ1-6
TGTGCCAGCTCACCCACAGGGGATGTTTATAATTCACCCCTCCACTTT
CASSPTGDVYNSPLHF